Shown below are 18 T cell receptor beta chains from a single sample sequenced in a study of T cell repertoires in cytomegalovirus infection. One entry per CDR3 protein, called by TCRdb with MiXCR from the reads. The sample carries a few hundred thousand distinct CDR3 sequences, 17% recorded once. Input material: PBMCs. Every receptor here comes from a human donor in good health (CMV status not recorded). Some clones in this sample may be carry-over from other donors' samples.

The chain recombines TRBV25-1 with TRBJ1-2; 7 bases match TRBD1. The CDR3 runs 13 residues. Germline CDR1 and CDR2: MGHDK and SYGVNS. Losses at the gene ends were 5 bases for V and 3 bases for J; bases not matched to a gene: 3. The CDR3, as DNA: TGTGCCAGCAGTTTAGGGGGCTACTATGGCTACACCTTC. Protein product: CASSLGGYYGYTF.

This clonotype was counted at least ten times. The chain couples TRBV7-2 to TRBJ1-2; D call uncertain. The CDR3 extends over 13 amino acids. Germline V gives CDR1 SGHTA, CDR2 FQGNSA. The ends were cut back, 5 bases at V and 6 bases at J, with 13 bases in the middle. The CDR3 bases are TGTGCCAGCAGCCCCTTAAGACGGGATGGCTACACCTTC. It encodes CASSPLRRDGYTF.

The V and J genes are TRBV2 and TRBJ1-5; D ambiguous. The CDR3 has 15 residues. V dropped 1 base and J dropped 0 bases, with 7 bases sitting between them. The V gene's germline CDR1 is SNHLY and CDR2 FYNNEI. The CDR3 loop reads CASSEGEISNQPQHF. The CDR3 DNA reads TGTGCCAGCAGTGAAGGGGAAATTAGCAATCAGCCCCAGCATTTT.

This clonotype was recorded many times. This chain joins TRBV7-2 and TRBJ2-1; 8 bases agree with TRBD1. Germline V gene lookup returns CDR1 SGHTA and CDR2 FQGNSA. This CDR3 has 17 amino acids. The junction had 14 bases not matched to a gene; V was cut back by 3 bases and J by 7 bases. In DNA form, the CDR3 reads TGTGCCAGCAGCTTCGACTTCAGGGGGCTTCGTAGGAATGAGCAGTTCTTC. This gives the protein CASSFDFRGLRRNEQFF.

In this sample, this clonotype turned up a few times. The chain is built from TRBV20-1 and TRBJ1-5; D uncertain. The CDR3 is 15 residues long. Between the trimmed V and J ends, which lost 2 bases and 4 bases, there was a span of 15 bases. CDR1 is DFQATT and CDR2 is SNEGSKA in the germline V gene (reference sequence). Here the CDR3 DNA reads TGCAGTGCTAGACCAGGAGGCAGCCCGAATCAGCCCCAGCATTTT. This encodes CSARPGGSPNQPQHF.

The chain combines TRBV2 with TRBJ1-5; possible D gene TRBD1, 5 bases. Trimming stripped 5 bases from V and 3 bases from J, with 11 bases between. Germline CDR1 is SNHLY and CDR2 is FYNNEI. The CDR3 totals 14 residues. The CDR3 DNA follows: TGTGCCAGCAGTCGAGACAGATTCAATCAGCCCCAGCATTTT. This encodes CASSRDRFNQPQHF.

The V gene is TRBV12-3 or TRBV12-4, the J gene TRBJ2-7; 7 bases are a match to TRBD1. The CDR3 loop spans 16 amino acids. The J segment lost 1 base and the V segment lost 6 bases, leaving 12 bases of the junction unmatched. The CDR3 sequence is CASSRGPIQGSYEQYF. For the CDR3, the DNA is TGTGCCAGCAGCCGAGGGCCAATACAGGGGTCCTACGAGCAGTACTTC.

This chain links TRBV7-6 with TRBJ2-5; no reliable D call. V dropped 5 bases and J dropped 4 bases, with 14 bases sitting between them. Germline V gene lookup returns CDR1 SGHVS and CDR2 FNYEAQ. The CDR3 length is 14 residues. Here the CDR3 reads CASSPLINPETQYF. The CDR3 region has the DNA TGTGCCAGCAGCCCACTAATCAATCCAGAGACCCAGTACTTC.

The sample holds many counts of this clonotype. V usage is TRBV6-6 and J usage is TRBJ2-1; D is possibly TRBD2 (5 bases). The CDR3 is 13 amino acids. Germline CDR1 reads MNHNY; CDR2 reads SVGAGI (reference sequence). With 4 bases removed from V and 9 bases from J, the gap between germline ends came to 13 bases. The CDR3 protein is CASSSSLAGEQFF. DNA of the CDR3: TGTGCCAGCAGTTCCAGCCTAGCTGGTGAGCAGTTCTTC.

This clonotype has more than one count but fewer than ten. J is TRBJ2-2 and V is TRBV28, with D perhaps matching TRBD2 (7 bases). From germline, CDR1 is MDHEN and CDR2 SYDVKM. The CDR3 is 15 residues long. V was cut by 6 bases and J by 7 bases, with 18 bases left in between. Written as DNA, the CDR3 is TGTGCCAGCAGCCCGCGGCGGGGGCAGGACGGGGAGCTGTTTTTT. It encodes CASSPRRGQDGELFF.

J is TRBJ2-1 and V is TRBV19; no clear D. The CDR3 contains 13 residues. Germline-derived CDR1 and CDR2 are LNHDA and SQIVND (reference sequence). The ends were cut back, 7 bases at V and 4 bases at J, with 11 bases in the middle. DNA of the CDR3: TGTGCCAGTACCCCGGATCCTTACAATGAGCAGTTCTTC. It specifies CASTPDPYNEQFF.

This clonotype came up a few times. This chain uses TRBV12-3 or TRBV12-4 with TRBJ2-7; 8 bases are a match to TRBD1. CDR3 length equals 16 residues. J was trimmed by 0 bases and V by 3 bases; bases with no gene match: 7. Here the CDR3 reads CASSFPGTGDSYEQYF. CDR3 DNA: TGTGCCAGCAGTTTCCCGGGGACAGGTGACTCCTACGAGCAGTACTTC.

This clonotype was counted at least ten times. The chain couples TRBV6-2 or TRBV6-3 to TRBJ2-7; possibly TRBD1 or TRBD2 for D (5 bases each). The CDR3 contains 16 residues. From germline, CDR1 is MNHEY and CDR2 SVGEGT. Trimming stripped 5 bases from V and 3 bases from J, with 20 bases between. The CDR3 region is CASSRDASPLVYEQYF. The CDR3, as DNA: TGTGCCAGCAGTCGGGACGCTTCACCCCTGGTCTACGAGCAGTACTTC.

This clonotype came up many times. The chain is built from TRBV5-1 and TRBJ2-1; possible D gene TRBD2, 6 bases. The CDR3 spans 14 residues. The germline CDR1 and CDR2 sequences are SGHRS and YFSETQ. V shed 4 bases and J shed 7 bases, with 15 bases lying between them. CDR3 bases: TGCGCCAGCAGCGACCGGGGACTCGCGAATGAGCAGTTCTTC. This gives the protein CASSDRGLANEQFF.

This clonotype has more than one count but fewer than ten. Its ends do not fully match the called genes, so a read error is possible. The CDR3 DNA follows: TGTGCCAGCAGCGGACAGTCTTCGACTGGGGTCAACGTCCTGACTTTC. Translation gives CASSGQSSTGVNVLTF. V gene TRBV6-2 or TRBV6-3 combines with J gene TRBJ2-6, with a possible D match to TRBD1 (6 bases). CDR1 MNHEY and CDR2 SVGEGT come from the germline V gene. The CDR3 spans 16 residues.

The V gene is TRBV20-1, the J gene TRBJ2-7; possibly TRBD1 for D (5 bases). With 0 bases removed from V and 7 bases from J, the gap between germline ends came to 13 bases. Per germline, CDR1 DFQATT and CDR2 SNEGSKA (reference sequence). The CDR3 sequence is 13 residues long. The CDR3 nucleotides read TGCAGTGCTAGAGATCAGGCCAGGGAAGAGCAGTACTTC. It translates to CSARDQAREEQYF.

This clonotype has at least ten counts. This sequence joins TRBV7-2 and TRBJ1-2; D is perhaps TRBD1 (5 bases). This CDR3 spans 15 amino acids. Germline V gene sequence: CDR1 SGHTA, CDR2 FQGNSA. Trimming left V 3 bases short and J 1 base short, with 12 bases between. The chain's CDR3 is CASSFLGGDNYGYTF. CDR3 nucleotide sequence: TGTGCCAGCAGCTTCTTGGGGGGGGATAACTATGGCTACACCTTC.

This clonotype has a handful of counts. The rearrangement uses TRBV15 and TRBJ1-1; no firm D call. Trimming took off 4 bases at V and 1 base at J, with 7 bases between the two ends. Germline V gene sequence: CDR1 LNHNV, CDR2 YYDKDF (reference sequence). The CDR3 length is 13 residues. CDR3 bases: TGTGCCACCAGCATTACACGGAACACTGAAGCTTTCTTT. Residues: CATSITRNTEAFF.